Below are 14 T cell receptor beta chains sequenced from a single sample in a study of identical twins (TCRdb year 2016). Library preparation was by 5' RACE. The sample was run on an Illumina HiSeq 2000. TCRdb passed the public sequencing reads through fastp at Q25 and MiXCR, retaining productive beta sequences. Every distinct CDR3 protein forms one entry, paired with its most common genes and DNA. The sample table contains about 340,000 distinct CDR3 sequences; only one count was recorded for roughly 12% of them. The top ten clones comprise just over 7% of the sample. This sample was also put to use in a study of yellow fever vaccine responses in identical twins.

Sample: CD8+ T cells sorted from blood. These receptors were taken from a woman aged 18-30 years in good health.

This clonotype was recorded a few times. The chain uses TRBV7-6 and TRBJ2-3, with D hard to call. The V end was cut by 2 bases, the J end by 6 bases, with 12 bases between. The CDR3 is 14 amino acids. The germline V gene has CDR1 SGHVS and CDR2 FNYEAQ. CDR3 nucleotides: TGTGCCAGCAGCTTAAAGGGTACCCGCGATACGCAGTATTTT. It yields the protein CASSLKGTRDTQYF. Looking up the rest from reference TRBV7-6 and TRBJ2-3 gives the full variable domain: GAGVSQSPRYKVTKRGQDVALRCDPISGHVSLYWYRQALGQGPEFLTYFNYEAQQDKSGLPNDRFSAERPEGSISTLTIQRTEQRDSAMYRCASSLKGTRDTQYFGPGTRLTVL.

This rearrangement joins TRBV25-1 to TRBJ2-5; 13 bases align to TRBD2. Germline lookup yields CDR1 MGHDK and CDR2 SYGVNS. J gave up 5 bases and V 2 bases, and 8 bases lay outside the gene matches. The CDR3 has 17 amino acids. The CDR3 sequence is CASSEPGLAGLRETQYF. For the CDR3, the DNA is TGTGCCAGCAGTGAACCGGGACTAGCGGGACTAAGGGAGACCCAGTACTTC.

V gene TRBV15 combines with J gene TRBJ2-3, with D perhaps given as TRBD1 or TRBD2 (5 bases each). The CDR3 extends over 16 amino acids. The germline V gene encodes CDR1 LNHNV and CDR2 YYDKDF (reference sequence). Trimming shortened V by 1 base and J by 4 bases, and 15 bases separated the two germline ends. As DNA, the CDR3 is TGTGCCACCAGCAGAGTTGGGGGAGAGAGGGCAGATACGCAGTATTTT. Its translation is CATSRVGGERADTQYF.

This clonotype was seen just once. The chain uses TRBV7-9 and TRBJ2-3, with D perhaps TRBD2 (6 bases). Germline values: CDR1 SEHNR, CDR2 FQNEAQ (reference sequence). The CDR3 sequence is 15 residues long. The ends were cut back, 6 bases at V and 1 base at J, with 14 bases in the middle. The CDR3 spells CASRGRERGTDTQYF. DNA for the CDR3: TGTGCCAGCAGAGGTCGGGAGCGGGGCACAGATACGCAGTATTTT.

This clonotype was seen repeatedly, ten times or more. The J gene is TRBJ2-1, the V gene TRBV12-3 or TRBV12-4; tentatively, D is TRBD2 (6 bases). The CDR3 length is 15 residues. V lost 1 base, J lost 6 bases, and 13 bases lay in between. The CDR3 DNA reads TGTGCCAGCAGTTTAGGTACGGGAGTCAGCAATGAGCAGTTCTTC. Its translation is CASSLGTGVSNEQFF.

The chain carries TRBV29-1 and TRBJ2-3; 12 positions match TRBD1. The CDR3 has 13 residues. In germline, CDR1 is SQVTM, CDR2 ANQGSEA. The V and J ends lost 8 bases and 3 bases, in that order; junction bases with no gene match: 3. The DNA of the CDR3 is TGCAGCTCGGGACAGGGGGCTACAGATACGCAGTATTTT. This codes for CSSGQGATDTQYF.

The chain combines TRBV3-1 with TRBJ2-7; 7 bases align to TRBD2. The CDR3 consists of 18 residues. J lost 0 bases, V lost 3 bases, and 14 bases had no gene match. Germline lookup yields CDR1 LGHDT and CDR2 YNNKEL (reference sequence). CDR3 sequence reads: CASSQPLGLAESSYEQYF. The CDR3 region has the DNA TGTGCCAGCAGCCAGCCCTTAGGCCTAGCGGAGAGCTCCTACGAGCAGTACTTC.

This clonotype was seen a handful of times. The genes are TRBV4-1 and TRBJ2-7; D not certain. Trimming stripped 3 bases from V and 6 bases from J, with 12 bases between. The CDR3 has 13 residues. Germline lookup yields CDR1 MGHRA and CDR2 YSYEKL. The CDR3 coding sequence is TGCGCCAGCAGCCAGGCCCTGGGCCGCGAGCAGTACTTC. It translates to CASSQALGREQYF.

This chain uses TRBV9 with TRBJ2-7; 11 nucleotides align to TRBD1. J lost 5 bases, V lost 3 bases, and 4 bases had no gene match. The CDR3 consists of 14 residues. CDR1 is SGDLS and CDR2 is YYNGEE in the germline V gene. CDR3 loop: CASSEGDRGNEQYF. The CDR3 region has the DNA TGTGCCAGCAGCGAGGGGGACAGGGGGAACGAGCAGTACTTC.

V usage is TRBV20-1 and J usage is TRBJ2-3; TRBD1 matches at 8 bases. Per the germline V gene, CDR1 is DFQATT and CDR2 is SNEGSKA (reference sequence). This CDR3 is 16 amino acids long. Losses at the gene ends were 4 bases for V and 4 bases for J; bases not matched to a gene: 13. CDR3 protein: CSANLGQGKRADTQYF. CDR3 bases: TGCAGTGCTAACCTCGGACAGGGAAAAAGGGCAGATACGCAGTATTTT.

This clonotype was counted between two and nine times. The chain couples TRBV6-1 to TRBJ1-3, with D possibly matching TRBD1 (6 bases). V was trimmed by 6 bases and J by 3 bases, leaving 24 bases between them. Germline V gene lookup returns CDR1 MNHNS and CDR2 SASEGT. This CDR3 has 18 amino acids. This CDR3 reads CASSLSPRGGVFGNTIYF. The CDR3 DNA reads as TGTGCCAGCAGCCTTTCCCCTAGGGGGGGGGTTTTTGGAAACACCATATATTTT.

V is TRBV14 and J is TRBJ2-2; TRBD1 is a possible D gene (5 bases). The germline CDR1 and CDR2 sequences are SGHDN and FVKESK. The CDR3 extends over 14 amino acids. V dropped 1 base and J dropped 6 bases, with 9 bases sitting between them. CDR3 sequence: CASSQGGWAGELFF. The CDR3 region has the DNA TGTGCCAGCAGCCAAGGGGGCTGGGCCGGGGAGCTGTTTTTT.

The V gene is TRBV4-1, the J gene TRBJ1-1; D is unresolved. Between the trimmed V and J ends, which lost 4 bases and 4 bases, there was a span of 7 bases. The CDR3 runs to 12 residues. Per the germline V gene, CDR1 is MGHRA and CDR2 is YSYEKL. The CDR3 reads CASSPFGTEAFF. CDR3 DNA sequence: TGCGCCAGCAGCCCCTTCGGCACTGAAGCTTTCTTT.

Only a few counts were recorded for this clonotype. The chain carries TRBV7-9 and TRBJ2-1; 7 nucleotides match TRBD2. The junction had 6 bases not matched to a gene; V was cut back by 1 base and J by 3 bases. The CDR3 runs to 16 residues. CDR1 SEHNR and CDR2 FQNEAQ come from the germline V gene (reference sequence). In DNA, the CDR3 is TGTGCCAGCAGCTTAGTTGGCGGGAGAGGCTACAATGAGCAGTTCTTC. Encoded protein: CASSLVGGRGYNEQFF.